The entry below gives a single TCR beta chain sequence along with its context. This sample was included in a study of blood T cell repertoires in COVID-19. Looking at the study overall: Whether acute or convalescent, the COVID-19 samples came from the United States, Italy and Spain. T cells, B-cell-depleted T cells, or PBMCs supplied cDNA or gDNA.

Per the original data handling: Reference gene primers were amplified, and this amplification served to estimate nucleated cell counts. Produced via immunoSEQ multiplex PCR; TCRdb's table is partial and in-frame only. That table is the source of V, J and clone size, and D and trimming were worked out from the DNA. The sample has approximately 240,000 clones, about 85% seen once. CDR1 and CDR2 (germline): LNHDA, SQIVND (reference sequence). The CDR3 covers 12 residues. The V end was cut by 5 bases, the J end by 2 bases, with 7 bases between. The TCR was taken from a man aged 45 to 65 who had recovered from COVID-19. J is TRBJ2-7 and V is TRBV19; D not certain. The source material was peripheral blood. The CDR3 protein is CASSAQAYEQYF. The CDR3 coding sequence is TGTGCCAGTAGTGCCCAGGCCTACGAGCAGTACTTC.